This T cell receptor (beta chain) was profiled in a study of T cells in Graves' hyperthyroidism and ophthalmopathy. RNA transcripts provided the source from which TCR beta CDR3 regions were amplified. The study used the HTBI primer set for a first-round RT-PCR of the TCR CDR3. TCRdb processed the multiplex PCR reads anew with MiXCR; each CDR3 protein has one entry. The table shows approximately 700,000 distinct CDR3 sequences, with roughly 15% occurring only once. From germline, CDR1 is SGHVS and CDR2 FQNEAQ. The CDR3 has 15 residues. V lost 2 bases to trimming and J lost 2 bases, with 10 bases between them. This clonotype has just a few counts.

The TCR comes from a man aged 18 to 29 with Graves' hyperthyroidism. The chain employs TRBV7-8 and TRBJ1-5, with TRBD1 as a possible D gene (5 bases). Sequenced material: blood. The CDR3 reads CASSLRWGRNQPQHF. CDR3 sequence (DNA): TGTGCCAGCAGCTTACGGTGGGGCCGCAATCAGCCCCAGCATTTT.